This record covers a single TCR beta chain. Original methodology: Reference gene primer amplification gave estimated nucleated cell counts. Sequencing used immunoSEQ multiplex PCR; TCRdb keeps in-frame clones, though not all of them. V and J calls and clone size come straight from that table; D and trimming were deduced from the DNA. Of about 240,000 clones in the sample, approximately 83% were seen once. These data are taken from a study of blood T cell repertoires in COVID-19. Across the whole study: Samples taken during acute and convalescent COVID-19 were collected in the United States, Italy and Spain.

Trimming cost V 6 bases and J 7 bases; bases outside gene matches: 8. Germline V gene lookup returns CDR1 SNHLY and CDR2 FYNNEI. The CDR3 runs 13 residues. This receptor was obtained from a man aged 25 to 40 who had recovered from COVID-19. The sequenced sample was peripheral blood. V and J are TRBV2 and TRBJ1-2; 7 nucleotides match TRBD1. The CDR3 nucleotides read TGTGCCAGCAGGGGGGACAGATCCGCTGGCTACACCTTC. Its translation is CASRGDRSAGYTF.